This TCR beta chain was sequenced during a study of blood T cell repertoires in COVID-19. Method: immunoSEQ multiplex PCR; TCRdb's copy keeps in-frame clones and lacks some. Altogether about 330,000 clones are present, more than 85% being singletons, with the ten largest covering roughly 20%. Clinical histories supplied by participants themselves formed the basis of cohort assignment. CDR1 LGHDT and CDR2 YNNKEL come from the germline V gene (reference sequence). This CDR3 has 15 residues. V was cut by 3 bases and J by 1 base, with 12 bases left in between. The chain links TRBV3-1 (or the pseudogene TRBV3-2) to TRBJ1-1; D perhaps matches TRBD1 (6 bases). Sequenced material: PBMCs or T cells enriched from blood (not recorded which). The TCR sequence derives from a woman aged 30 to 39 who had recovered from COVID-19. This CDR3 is CASSHAWGQNTEAFF. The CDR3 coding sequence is TGTGCCAGCAGCCATGCCTGGGGACAGAACACTGAAGCTTTCTTT.